This is a list of T cell receptor beta chains from one sample in a study of T cells in narcolepsy. TCRdb keeps only in-frame clones here, not all; method: immunoSEQ multiplex PCR. This sample has about 30,000 clones, with roughly four fifths found just once. Sequencing input: CD45RA- memory CD4+ T cells from PBMCs. These TCRs come from a human donor with narcolepsy. Both conserved end residues are part of each CDR3. A D gene is named only where the DNA matches it firmly. Clone size, where shown, is once, few, many, or a class for clones that have expanded.

abundance: .; j_gene: TRBJ1-1; d_gene: .; v_gene: TRBV7-2; CDR3aa: CASRDSANTEAFF; CDR3nt: TGTGCCAGCAGGGACAGTGCGAACACTGAAGCTTTCTTT
abundance: .; j_gene: TRBJ2-7; d_gene: TRBD1; v_gene: TRBV28; CDR3aa: CASRDRGIYEQYF; CDR3nt: TGTGCCAGCCGGGACAGGGGGATCTACGAGCAGTACTTC
abundance: once; j_gene: TRBJ1-2; d_gene: .; v_gene: TRBV28; CDR3aa: CASRPSGGGYTF; CDR3nt: TGTGCCAGCAGACCATCTGGTGGTGGCTACACCTTC
abundance: .; j_gene: TRBJ2-1; d_gene: .; v_gene: TRBV6-1; CDR3aa: CASSESPASYNEQFF; CDR3nt: TGTGCCAGCAGTGAATCGCCCGCCTCCTACAATGAGCAGTTCTTC
abundance: .; j_gene: TRBJ2-7; d_gene: TRBD1; v_gene: TRBV7-8; CDR3aa: CASSRTGFSYEQYF; CDR3nt: TGTGCCAGCAGCCGGACAGGGTTTTCCTACGAGCAGTACTTC
abundance: .; j_gene: TRBJ1-1; d_gene: .; v_gene: TRBV7-8; CDR3aa: CASSLKQGTEAFF; CDR3nt: TGTGCCAGCAGCTTAAAACAGGGCACTGAAGCTTTCTTT
abundance: .; j_gene: TRBJ2-5; d_gene: TRBD2; v_gene: TRBV11-3; CDR3aa: CASSLSGPTSYQETQYF; CDR3nt: TGTGCCAGCAGCCTTAGTGGCCCGACTAGCTACCAAGAGACCCAGTACTTC
abundance: .; j_gene: TRBJ2-5; d_gene: .; v_gene: TRBV2; CDR3aa: CASSTSRGPMRETQYF; CDR3nt: TGTGCCAGCAGCACCTCCAGGGGCCCTATGAGAGAGACCCAGTACTTC
abundance: .; j_gene: TRBJ1-6; d_gene: .; v_gene: TRBV6-6; CDR3aa: CASTGRNSPLHF; CDR3nt: TGTGCCAGCACAGGGCGGAATTCACCCCTCCACTTT
abundance: .; j_gene: TRBJ2-1; d_gene: TRBD2; v_gene: TRBV7-2; CDR3aa: CASTQRVASGGAVLEQFF; CDR3nt: TGTGCCAGCACCCAGAGGGTTGCTAGCGGGGGGGCCGTACTTGAGCAGTTCTTC
abundance: .; j_gene: TRBJ2-2; d_gene: .; v_gene: TRBV5-1; CDR3aa: CASSLIGVDTGELFF; CDR3nt: TGCGCCAGCAGCCTCATCGGGGTGGACACCGGGGAGCTGTTTTTT
abundance: .; j_gene: TRBJ2-7; d_gene: TRBD1; v_gene: TRBV19; CDR3aa: CASSIAPGTGNFEQYF; CDR3nt: TGTGCCAGTAGTATCGCACCCGGGACAGGGAACTTCGAGCAGTACTTC
abundance: .; j_gene: TRBJ1-1; d_gene: .; v_gene: TRBV7-3; CDR3aa: CASSLSQGGVNTEAFF; CDR3nt: TGTGCCAGCAGCTTAAGCCAGGGTGGGGTGAACACTGAAGCTTTCTTT
abundance: .; j_gene: TRBJ1-2; d_gene: TRBD1; v_gene: TRBV6-1; CDR3aa: CASSESQGVNGYTF; CDR3nt: TGTGCCAGCAGTGAATCGCAGGGGGTAAATGGCTACACCTTC
abundance: .; j_gene: TRBJ1-2; d_gene: .; v_gene: TRBV28; CDR3aa: CASRVGQGPASNYGYTF; CDR3nt: TGTGCCAGCAGGGTTGGTCAGGGGCCCGCCTCTAACTATGGCTACACCTTC
abundance: .; j_gene: TRBJ2-6; d_gene: .; v_gene: TRBV4-2; CDR3aa: CASSQETGRTGANVLTF; CDR3nt: TGTGCCAGCAGCCAAGAGACAGGCAGGACTGGGGCCAACGTCCTGACTTTC
abundance: .; j_gene: TRBJ2-1; d_gene: .; v_gene: TRBV7-3; CDR3aa: CASSGGPGDEQFF; CDR3nt: TGTGCCAGCAGCGGGGGTCCCGGGGATGAGCAGTTCTTC
abundance: .; j_gene: TRBJ1-3; d_gene: .; v_gene: TRBV6-1; CDR3aa: CASTVSGNTIYF; CDR3nt: TGTGCCAGTACAGTCTCTGGAAACACCATATATTTT
abundance: .; j_gene: TRBJ2-5; d_gene: TRBD1; v_gene: TRBV15; CDR3aa: CATSRRTGLETQYF; CDR3nt: TGTGCCACCAGCAGACGGACAGGGCTGGAGACCCAGTACTTC
abundance: .; j_gene: TRBJ1-5; d_gene: .; v_gene: TRBV7-8; CDR3aa: CASSLVGLNQPQHF; CDR3nt: TGTGCCAGCAGCTTAGTTGGCCTTAATCAGCCCCAGCATTTT
abundance: .; j_gene: TRBJ2-1; d_gene: .; v_gene: TRBV11-2; CDR3aa: CASSLSNEGGQFF; CDR3nt: TGTGCCAGCAGCTTATCGAATGAGGGCGGGCAGTTCTTC
abundance: .; j_gene: TRBJ2-5; d_gene: .; v_gene: TRBV7-2; CDR3aa: CASSRQGEETQYF; CDR3nt: TGTGCCAGCAGTCGCCAGGGTGAAGAGACCCAGTACTTC
abundance: few; j_gene: TRBJ2-2; d_gene: .; v_gene: TRBV5-4; CDR3aa: CASSTGHNTGELFF; CDR3nt: TGTGCCAGCAGCACGGGACATAACACCGGGGAGCTGTTTTTT
abundance: few; j_gene: TRBJ2-6; d_gene: .; v_gene: TRBV6-5; CDR3aa: CASSRPPSGANVLTF; CDR3nt: TGTGCCAGCAGCCGGCCCCCCTCTGGGGCCAACGTCCTGACTTTC
abundance: .; j_gene: TRBJ1-4; d_gene: .; v_gene: TRBV19; CDR3aa: CASSLPPPTGSNEKLFF; CDR3nt: TGTGCCAGTAGCCTCCCCCCTCCGACAGGTTCTAATGAAAAACTGTTTTTT
abundance: .; j_gene: TRBJ1-5; d_gene: .; v_gene: TRBV27; CDR3aa: CATLGRPNNQPQHF; CDR3nt: TGTGCCACCCTGGGAAGGCCGAACAATCAGCCCCAGCATTTT
abundance: .; j_gene: TRBJ2-7; d_gene: .; v_gene: TRBV19; CDR3aa: CASRGVAGYEQYF; CDR3nt: TGTGCCAGCCGCGGGGTGGCCGGGTACGAGCAGTACTTC
abundance: few; j_gene: TRBJ1-3; d_gene: .; v_gene: TRBV7-9; CDR3aa: CASSLEAGNTIYF; CDR3nt: TGTGCCAGCAGCCTGGAAGCTGGAAACACCATATATTTT
abundance: .; j_gene: TRBJ2-6; d_gene: TRBD1; v_gene: TRBV4-1; CDR3aa: CASSQDGTGGAGANVLTF; CDR3nt: TGCGCCAGCAGCCAAGATGGGACAGGGGGCGCTGGGGCCAACGTCCTGACTTTC
abundance: .; j_gene: TRBJ1-2; d_gene: .; v_gene: TRBV30; CDR3aa: CAWRDSGSWDYGYTF; CDR3nt: TGTGCCTGGAGGGACTCTGGATCGTGGGACTATGGCTACACCTTC
abundance: few; j_gene: TRBJ1-2; d_gene: TRBD1; v_gene: TRBV11-3; CDR3aa: CASSSDRAGNGYTF; CDR3nt: TGTGCCAGCAGCTCGGACAGGGCGGGGAATGGCTACACCTTC
abundance: .; j_gene: TRBJ2-6; d_gene: TRBD1; v_gene: TRBV7-3; CDR3aa: CASSTGTGSVLTF; CDR3nt: TGTGCCAGCAGCACCGGGACAGGCAGCGTCCTGACTTTC
abundance: .; j_gene: TRBJ2-1; d_gene: .; v_gene: TRBV6-1; CDR3aa: CASSEAGSIYNEQFF; CDR3nt: TGTGCCAGCAGTGAAGCGGGTTCAATCTACAATGAGCAGTTCTTC
abundance: .; j_gene: TRBJ2-3; d_gene: .; v_gene: TRBV11-3; CDR3aa: CASSLWGGQSTDTQYF; CDR3nt: TGTGCCAGCAGCTTATGGGGAGGCCAAAGCACAGATACGCAGTATTTT
abundance: .; j_gene: TRBJ1-6; d_gene: .; v_gene: TRBV6-6; CDR3aa: CASLRPEGNSPLHF; CDR3nt: TGTGCCAGCTTAAGACCGGAGGGCAATTCACCCCTCCACTTT
abundance: .; j_gene: TRBJ2-2; d_gene: TRBD1; v_gene: TRBV9; CDR3aa: CASSVRDRGLTGELFF; CDR3nt: TGTGCCAGCAGCGTAAGAGACAGGGGATTAACCGGGGAGCTGTTTTTT
abundance: .; j_gene: TRBJ2-7; d_gene: .; v_gene: TRBV29-1; CDR3aa: CSVAGHPFYEQYF; CDR3nt: TGCAGCGTTGCTGGACACCCCTTCTACGAGCAGTACTTC
abundance: .; j_gene: TRBJ2-3; d_gene: .; v_gene: TRBV5-5; CDR3aa: CASSRGTPSTDTQYF; CDR3nt: TGTGCCAGCAGCCGAGGGACTCCTAGCACAGATACGCAGTATTTT
abundance: .; j_gene: TRBJ1-1; d_gene: .; v_gene: TRBV7-9; CDR3aa: CASSFVTLNTEAFF; CDR3nt: TGTGCCAGCAGCTTCGTAACTTTGAACACTGAAGCTTTCTTT
abundance: .; j_gene: TRBJ1-3; d_gene: .; v_gene: TRBV19; CDR3aa: CASTSEGGRGNTIYF; CDR3nt: TGTGCCAGTACATCGGAGGGTGGCCGTGGAAACACCATATATTTT
abundance: once; j_gene: TRBJ2-7; d_gene: TRBD1; v_gene: TRBV6-1; CDR3aa: CASSRDRGREQYF; CDR3nt: TGTGCCAGCAGCAGGGACAGGGGACGAGAGCAGTACTTC
abundance: .; j_gene: TRBJ2-2; d_gene: .; v_gene: TRBV7-2; CDR3aa: CASSRLPNTGELFF; CDR3nt: TGTGCCAGCAGCCGCCTTCCGAACACCGGGGAGCTGTTTTTT
abundance: .; j_gene: TRBJ2-5; d_gene: .; v_gene: TRBV7-7; CDR3aa: CASSPRVSGETQYF; CDR3nt: TGTGCTAGCAGCCCCCGGGTCTCGGGAGAGACCCAGTACTTC
abundance: .; j_gene: TRBJ2-7; d_gene: .; v_gene: TRBV7-2; CDR3aa: CASSLVALTYEQYF; CDR3nt: TGTGCCAGCAGCTTAGTGGCGCTTACCTACGAGCAGTACTTC
abundance: .; j_gene: TRBJ2-2; d_gene: .; v_gene: TRBV7-2; CDR3aa: CASSPRSSPTGELFF; CDR3nt: TGTGCCAGCAGCCCGAGGTCCAGCCCTACCGGGGAGCTGTTTTTT
abundance: few; j_gene: TRBJ2-7; d_gene: TRBD1; v_gene: TRBV6-5; CDR3aa: CASSEGQARGQYF; CDR3nt: TGTGCCAGCAGTGAAGGACAGGCGAGGGGGCAGTACTTC
abundance: .; j_gene: TRBJ1-2; d_gene: .; v_gene: TRBV25-1; CDR3aa: CASSRTDLEGYTF; CDR3nt: TGTGCCAGCTCCCGGACAGACTTAGAGGGCTACACCTTC
abundance: .; j_gene: TRBJ2-3; d_gene: .; v_gene: TRBV6-1; CDR3aa: CASSEVWDLTQYF; CDR3nt: TGTGCCAGCAGTGAAGTTTGGGACCTGACGCAGTATTTT
abundance: .; j_gene: TRBJ2-3; d_gene: TRBD2; v_gene: TRBV30; CDR3aa: CAWSAPGLAATDTQYF; CDR3nt: TGTGCCTGGAGTGCTCCGGGACTAGCAGCCACAGATACGCAGTATTTT
abundance: .; j_gene: TRBJ2-1; d_gene: .; v_gene: TRBV6-5; CDR3aa: CASRFDNEQFF; CDR3nt: TGTGCCAGCAGGTTCGACAATGAGCAGTTCTTC
abundance: .; j_gene: TRBJ1-1; d_gene: .; v_gene: TRBV6-5; CDR3aa: CASTRRAQTNTEAFF; CDR3nt: TGTGCCAGCACCCGGCGGGCTCAGACGAACACTGAAGCTTTCTTT
abundance: .; j_gene: TRBJ1-1; d_gene: .; v_gene: TRBV27; CDR3aa: CASSFRPENTEAFF; CDR3nt: TGTGCCAGCAGTTTCCGGCCAGAGAACACTGAAGCTTTCTTT
abundance: .; j_gene: TRBJ2-7; d_gene: .; v_gene: TRBV5-1; CDR3aa: CASSETGRDEQYF; CDR3nt: TGCGCCAGCAGCGAGACAGGCAGGGACGAGCAGTACTTC
abundance: .; j_gene: TRBJ2-7; d_gene: .; v_gene: TRBV18; CDR3aa: CASSPGSYEQYF; CDR3nt: TGTGCCAGCTCACCAGGGTCCTACGAGCAGTACTTC
abundance: .; j_gene: TRBJ1-2; d_gene: .; v_gene: TRBV5-6; CDR3aa: CASSTQRGAGGYTF; CDR3nt: TGTGCCAGCAGCACACAGAGGGGGGCGGGAGGCTACACCTTC